The 12 T cell receptor beta chains below were found in one sample sequenced in a study of blood T cell repertoires in COVID-19. This table comes from immunoSEQ multiplex PCR, and its TCRdb copy is limited to in-frame clones, with some not included. The sample consists of about 220,000 clones, almost 90% of them appearing once. The material sequenced was PBMCs or T cells enriched from blood (not recorded which). The receptors were gathered from a young man who had been exposed to COVID-19.

The chain has TRBV4-3 and TRBJ2-5, with D possibly matching TRBD2 (6 bases). Germline V gene data show CDR1 as LGHNA and CDR2 as YSLEER. The CDR3 loop spans 15 amino acids. V was pared by 0 bases and J by 4 bases, with 12 bases between. Here the CDR3 reads CASSQDTSIGETQYF. The DNA for the CDR3 is TGCGCCAGCAGCCAAGACACTAGCATAGGAGAGACCCAGTACTTC.

The genes are TRBV29-1 and TRBJ2-1; D possibly corresponds to TRBD1 (6 bases). The germline gives CDR1 SQVTM, CDR2 ANQGSEA. The ends were cut back, 5 bases at V and 3 bases at J, with 11 bases in the middle. There are 13 residues in the CDR3. The CDR3 bases are TGCAGCGTTCTCACAGGGAACTACAATGAGCAGTTCTTC. Encoded protein: CSVLTGNYNEQFF.

V gene TRBV6-5 combines with J gene TRBJ2-2; 14 positions agree with TRBD2. CDR3 length: 15 amino acids. Looked up from germline, CDR1 is MNHEY and CDR2 is SVGAGI. V lost 9 bases to trimming and J lost 9 bases; unmatched junction nucleotides: 9. In nucleotides, the CDR3 is TGTGCCAGTCGCCCGGGACTAGCGGGGGATAGGGAGCTGTTTTTT. It specifies CASRPGLAGDRELFF.

DNA for the CDR3: TGTGCCATCAGTGACATTTTGGGGGGGGGCACTGATGAGCAGTTCTTC. Residues: CAISDILGGGTDEQFF. The chain recombines TRBV10-3 with TRBJ2-1, with D tentatively TRBD2 (7 bases). Trimming shortened V by 3 bases and J by 8 bases, and 20 bases separated the two germline ends. CDR3 length: 16 amino acids. The germline gives CDR1 ENHRY, CDR2 SYGVKD.

This rearrangement joins TRBV12-3 or TRBV12-4 to TRBJ1-1; D unclear. The CDR3 totals 12 residues. Trimming took off 7 bases at V and 0 bases at J, with 6 bases between the two ends. The CDR3 loop is CASTKVNTEAFF. CDR3 bases: TGTGCCAGCACTAAAGTGAACACTGAAGCTTTCTTT.

The genes are TRBV2 and TRBJ1-6; possibly TRBD1 for D (6 bases). The CDR3 has 12 amino acids. Germline CDR1 is SNHLY and CDR2 is FYNNEI. The V gene lost 5 bases and the J gene lost 9 bases, with 8 bases spanning the gap. The CDR3 region is CASSYRASPLHF. In nucleotides, the CDR3 is TGTGCCAGCAGTTACAGGGCTTCACCCCTCCACTTT.

This chain joins TRBV3-1 (or the pseudogene TRBV3-2) and TRBJ2-2; possible D gene TRBD2, 5 bases. The CDR3 is 15 amino acids. Germline loops: CDR1 LGHDT, CDR2 YNNKEL (reference sequence). V lost 4 bases, J lost 1 base, and 10 bases lay in between. The CDR3 protein is CASSPWTVNTGELFF. CDR3 coding DNA: TGTGCCAGCAGCCCCTGGACTGTGAACACCGGGGAGCTGTTTTTT.

The chain links TRBV12-3 or TRBV12-4 to TRBJ2-7; the D is unclear. This CDR3 contains 13 residues. Between the trimmed V and J ends, which lost 4 bases and 2 bases, there was a span of 9 bases. The DNA for the CDR3 is TGTGCCAGCAGTTCCGGGTCGCCCTACGAGCAGTACTTC. Translating it yields CASSSGSPYEQYF.

The V call is TRBV6-2 or TRBV6-3, the J call TRBJ1-6, with 11 bases identical to TRBD1. This CDR3 spans 18 amino acids. The junction had 13 bases not matched to a gene; V was cut back by 5 bases and J by 7 bases. Germline CDR1 and CDR2: MNHEY and SVGEGT. The CDR3 DNA is TGTGCCAGCAGTCACCGGGACAGGGGGGATTTATGGAATTCACCCCTCCACTTT. Residues: CASSHRDRGDLWNSPLHF.

The chain carries TRBV7-9 and TRBJ1-1, with a tentative D call TRBD1 (5 bases). The CDR3 consists of 13 residues. The V end was cut by 8 bases, the J end by 2 bases, with 12 bases between. Germline CDR1 and CDR2: SEHNR and FQNEAQ (reference sequence). The CDR3 region is CASQATENTEAFF. CDR3 nucleotide sequence: TGTGCCAGCCAAGCGACAGAAAACACTGAAGCTTTCTTT.

The CDR3 DNA reads TGTGCCACCAGCAACCCGGTCGGGGAGGTGAATTCACCCCTCCACTTT. Protein product: CATSNPVGEVNSPLHF. This sequence joins TRBV15 and TRBJ1-6; D uncertain. CDR3 length equals 16 residues. Per the germline V gene, CDR1 is LNHNV and CDR2 is YYDKDF (reference sequence). Between the trimmed V and J ends, which lost 4 bases and 7 bases, there was a span of 17 bases.

V usage is TRBV3-1 (or the pseudogene TRBV3-2) and J usage is TRBJ2-7; 9 positions agree with TRBD1. The CDR3 is 15 amino acids. CDR1 and CDR2 (germline): LGHDT, YNNKEL (reference sequence). J was trimmed by 2 bases and V by 4 bases; bases with no gene match: 6. This chain's CDR3 is CASSLGTGSTYEQYF. CDR3 nucleotide sequence: TGTGCCAGCAGCCTAGGGACAGGGTCTACCTACGAGCAGTACTTC.